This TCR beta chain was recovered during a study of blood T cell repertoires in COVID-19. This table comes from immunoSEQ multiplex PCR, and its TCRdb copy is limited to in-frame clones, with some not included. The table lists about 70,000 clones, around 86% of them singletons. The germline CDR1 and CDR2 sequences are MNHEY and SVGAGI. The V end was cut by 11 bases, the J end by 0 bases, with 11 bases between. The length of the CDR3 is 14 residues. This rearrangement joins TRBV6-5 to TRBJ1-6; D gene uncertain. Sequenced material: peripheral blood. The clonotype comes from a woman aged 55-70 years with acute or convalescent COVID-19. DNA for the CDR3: TGTGCCGGTCGGTGGAGCTCCTATAATTCACCCCTCCACTTT. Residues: CAGRWSSYNSPLHF.